This T cell receptor (beta chain) appears in the sequencing data of a study of blood T cells in healthy people across ages. In terms of origin and age, donors were healthy Caucasian individuals from Russia aged 6 to 90. Through a sample-barcoded 5' primer and a J-beta primer mix, a second PCR was run for 7 to 11 cycles. Each cDNA molecule carried a tag from a template-switch adaptor that contained 12 random nucleotides. Using its own MiXCR run on the 5' RACE reads, TCRdb lists one record per CDR3 protein. The profile shows around 1,000,000 distinct CDR3 sequences, almost 25% of them singletons. As to this clonotype: The junction does not match germline at one end; this may be a read error.

The germline gives CDR1 SSHAT, CDR2 FNYEAQ (reference sequence). CDR3 length equals 15 residues. The same sample was also studied in work on T cells of mothers and their children. That investigation notes: It was related mother-child pairs that showed slightly higher overlap than unrelated pairs, without reaching significance. Microchimeric T cell clones that persisted were not detected.

This TCR came from a girl aged 2 to 10 in good health. The sample taken for sequencing was blood. The rearrangement links TRBV7-7 to TRBJ2-7; D may be TRBD1 (6 bases). CDR3 region: CASSPTTGQSYEQYF. In DNA, the CDR3 is TGTGCTAGCAGCCCTACCACCGGACAGTCCTACGAGCAGTACTTC.